These 3 T cell receptor beta chains came from one sample sequenced in a study of CD8 T cells in ankylosing spondylitis (dated by TCRdb to the late 2010s). Libraries were constructed by 5' RACE. The reads were generated on an Illumina HiSeq 2500. In-frame beta chains were kept once TCRdb had trimmed the public reads at Q25 with fastp and called clones with MiXCR. For every CDR3 protein sequence, its rows merge into one entry that carries the most common genes and DNA. This sample has around 99,000 distinct CDR3 sequences in its table, and about 9% of those were observed once. In total, the top ten clones hold roughly 5.6% of the sample. The sequenced sample was blood, either unsorted or a sorted T cell fraction (not recorded which). The receptors stem from a male donor with ankylosing spondylitis or in good health (not recorded which).

This clonotype was recorded at least ten times. The CDR3 region is CASSLAPGAKGYTF. In nucleotides, the CDR3 is TGCGCCAGCAGCTTGGCTCCAGGTGCTAAGGGCTACACCTTC. The chain combines TRBV5-1 with TRBJ1-2; D gene unclear. The V gene lost 0 bases and the J gene lost 8 bases, with 14 bases spanning the gap. Germline lookup yields CDR1 SGHRS and CDR2 YFSETQ. This CDR3 has 14 residues.

This clonotype has a handful of counts. The chain links TRBV7-2 to TRBJ2-5; 7 bases align to TRBD2. The CDR3 contains 16 residues. Germline assignment: CDR1 SGHTA and CDR2 FQGNSA. V was pared by 4 bases and J by 4 bases, with 12 bases of the junction left unmatched. The CDR3 here is CASSSGTKGLGETQYF. The DNA for the CDR3 is TGTGCCAGCAGCTCCGGGACTAAGGGGCTTGGAGAGACCCAGTACTTC. Supplemented by reference TRBV7-2 and TRBJ2-5, the full variable domain reads GAGVSQSPSNKVTEKGKDVELRCDPISGHTALYWYRQSLGQGLEFLIYFQGNSAPDKSGLPSDRFSAERTGGSVSTLTIQRTQQEDSAVYLCASSSGTKGLGETQYFGPGTRLLVL.

This clonotype has a count of ten or more. The chain joins TRBV28 to TRBJ2-2; D is uncertain. This CDR3 is built from 12 residues. Germline V gene sequence: CDR1 MDHEN, CDR2 SYDVKM. Trimming removed 7 bases at V and 6 bases at J, with 9 bases between. This chain's CDR3 is CASIRIPGELFF. For the CDR3, the DNA is TGTGCCAGCATACGGATCCCCGGGGAGCTGTTTTTT. Variable domain in full (rest from reference TRBV28 and TRBJ2-2): DVKVTQSSRYLVKRTGEKVFLECVQDMDHENMFWYRQDPGLGLRLIYFSYDVKMKEKGDIPEGYSVSREKKERFSLILESASTNQTSMYLCASIRIPGELFFGEGSRLTVL.